This TCR beta chain was identified during a study of radiation and T cells in renal cell carcinoma. The CDR3 length is 16 residues. Between the trimmed V and J ends, which lost 6 bases and 2 bases, there was a span of 19 bases. The germline V gene has CDR1 KGHSH and CDR2 LQKENI. Time point here: blood 2 weeks post-SBRT. Described treatment: 15 Gy SBRT to primary tumor, nephrectomy 4 weeks later. Radiation-treated patients gave blood at baseline, week 2 and week 4. Study-level points and caveats: From baseline, blood top tumor clonotypes peaked at 2 weeks post-radiation. Baseline intratumoral clonotype presence is unknown without pretreatment biopsies.

TCRdb's copy holds only in-frame clones and misses some; the assay was immunoSEQ multiplex PCR. The sample contains fewer than 55,000 clones, 80% of which appear only once. Of note for this clone: The target antigen is unknown.

The receptor comes from a woman in her 70s with renal cell carcinoma. The starting material was blood, obtained from a patient whose treatment included radiotherapy and nephrectomy. The chain carries TRBV18 and TRBJ2-5; the D gene could be TRBD1 or TRBD2 (5 bases each). CDR3 protein: CASSTTRGRQQETQYF. The CDR3 coding sequence is TGTGCCAGCTCGACCACGAGGGGTCGACAACAAGAGACCCAGTACTTC.